This T cell receptor beta chain was identified in a study of CD8+CD57+ T cells in acquired aplastic anemia. According to the study, genomic DNA was the template for TCR beta VDJ and CDR3 profiling. TCRdb redid the calling of the reads with MiXCR, one entry per CDR3 protein. This table holds hundreds of thousands of distinct CDR3 sequences, around half found once. With 3 bases removed from V and 7 bases from J, the gap between germline ends came to 12 bases. The CDR3 totals 14 residues. Germline V gives CDR1 SNHLY, CDR2 FYNNEI. Sequencing involved patients with CD8+CD57+ cell expansion previously shown by flow cytometry.

Sequences were obtained from sorted CD4+, CD8+, or CD8+CD57+ T cells (not recorded which) from PBMCs. The chain uses TRBV2 and TRBJ2-2; maybe TRBD1 (6 bases). The sequence derives from a human donor with aplastic anemia. CDR3 sequence: CASSDRGGDGELFF. For the CDR3, the DNA is TGTGCCAGCAGTGACAGGGGTGGAGACGGGGAGCTGTTTTTT.